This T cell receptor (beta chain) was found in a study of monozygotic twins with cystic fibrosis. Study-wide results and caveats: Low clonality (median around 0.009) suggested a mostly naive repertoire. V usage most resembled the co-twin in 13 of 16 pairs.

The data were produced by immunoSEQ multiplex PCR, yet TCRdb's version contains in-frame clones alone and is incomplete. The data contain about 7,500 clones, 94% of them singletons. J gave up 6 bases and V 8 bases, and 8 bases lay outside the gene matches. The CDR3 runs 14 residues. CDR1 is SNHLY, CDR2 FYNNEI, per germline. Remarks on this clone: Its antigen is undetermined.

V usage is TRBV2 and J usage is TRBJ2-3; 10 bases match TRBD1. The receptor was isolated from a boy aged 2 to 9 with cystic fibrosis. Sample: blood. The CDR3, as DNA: TGTGCCAGCCTGAGTTGGACAGGGGGGGATACGCAGTATTTT. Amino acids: CASLSWTGGDTQYF.